This TCR beta chain stems from a study of blood T cell repertoires in COVID-19. V was trimmed by 6 bases and J by 8 bases, leaving 22 bases between them. The CDR3 sequence is 15 residues long. Germline V lookup: CDR1 KGHSH, CDR2 LQKENI. The table came from immunoSEQ multiplex PCR; TCRdb's copy has only in-frame clones and leaves some out. Of more than 300,000 clones listed, 90% to 95% were seen once; the top ten hold roughly 3.6%. The chain is built from TRBV18 and TRBJ1-2; tentatively, D is TRBD1 (6 bases). Sequencing was done on a sample of PBMCs or T cells enriched from blood (not recorded which). The TCR sequence derives from a woman aged 25 to 39 who had been exposed to COVID-19. The CDR3 bases are TGTGCCAGCTCGTCTAATCAACAGGGTGGATACGGCTACACCTTC. Translation: CASSSNQQGGYGYTF.